The clone carrying this T cell receptor (beta chain) was seen only once. Its specificity is not known. The V gene's germline CDR1 is MDHEN and CDR2 SYDVKM. The V gene lost 7 bases and the J gene lost 5 bases, with 11 bases spanning the gap. This CDR3 is built from 13 residues. Some clones are missing from TCRdb's copy, which holds only in-frame ones; the method was immunoSEQ multiplex PCR. The sample shows fewer than 350,000 clones, approximately 90% of them seen only once. This sample stems from a study of cytomegalovirus exposure and HLA in healthy donors. Study-level findings and limits: The study flagged about 160 TCR beta chains as cytomegalovirus-associated. The dataset shows that most TCR sequences were rare, while some public TCRs occurred in many donors.

The material sequenced was PBMCs. The receptor was isolated from a woman between 18 and 30 years old in good health and CMV-seronegative. This chain joins TRBV28 and TRBJ1-4; possible D gene TRBD1, 5 bases. The CDR3 nucleotides read TGTGCCAGCATTAGGGGCCTCAATGAAAAACTGTTTTTT. Its protein is CASIRGLNEKLFF.